This T cell receptor (beta chain) was documented in a study of vaccination and CD4 T cells after COVID-19. Study as a whole: Cellular stimulation was performed using overlapping spike peptides derived from SARS-CoV-2, HCoV-NL63, HCoV-OC43 and HCoV-229E.

Stated treatment: approximately 11-day PBMC culture with coronavirus spike peptide pools or control peptides (ViraFEST assay). Harvesting of the unexposed donor's CD4+ T cells predated the COVID-19 pandemic (2011-2018). The CDR3 totals 16 residues. J was trimmed by 0 bases and V by 6 bases; bases with no gene match: 10. CDR1 is SGHTA, CDR2 FQGNSA, per germline. Sequencing of the DNA from cultured CD4+ T cells was carried out with the Oncomine TCR Beta short-read assay. TCRdb passed the PCR reads through MiXCR, listing each CDR3 protein once. The sample contains 8,000 or so distinct CDR3 sequences, less than 30% of which appear only once. Concerning this clonotype itself: Its antigen is unidentified.

The material sequenced was CD4+ T cells from blood, cultured in vitro. This chain uses TRBV7-2 with TRBJ1-1, with 7 bases matching TRBD1. The TCR sequence derives from a human donor in good health. The CDR3 bases are TGTGCCAGCAGGAACTTTCCGGGACAGTTGAACACTGAAGCTTTCTTT. Translating gives CASRNFPGQLNTEAFF.